Detailed here is one TCR beta chain. What it binds is unknown. Researchers ran the PCR with 60 Vbeta and 13 Jbeta primers. Here immunoSEQ multiplex PCR was the method, and the copy in TCRdb shows in-frame clones only, minus some. The sample holds 99,000 or so clones, around 86% seen once. The data are from a study of cytomegalovirus exposure and HLA in healthy donors. Across the study: An analysis done earlier identified about 100 million unique TCR beta sequences from around 180 million T cells. General study points: It was assumed in the presence/absence analyses that sequencing depth was roughly uniform across donors. Later analysis showed TCR association rates varying by HLA locus, highest for DRB1 and lowest for HLA-C. Several top significant clusters appeared, in a later analysis, to be linked to common viral pathogens.

This CDR3 comprises 17 residues. Germline trimming cut 5 bases from V and 3 bases from J; bases unmatched to any gene: 7. Germline V gene data show CDR1 as SGHAT and CDR2 as FQNNGV. Source material: PBMCs. This chain joins TRBV11-2 and TRBJ2-5; 15 bases map to TRBD2. This TCR was recovered from a man aged 25-45 years in good health and CMV-seropositive. For the CDR3, the DNA is TGTGCCAGCAGCGTCGGGACTAGCGGGGGGCAAAAAGAGACCCAGTACTTC. Residues: CASSVGTSGGQKETQYF.